The clone carrying this T cell receptor (beta chain) was recorded only once. These data originate in a study of blood T cell repertoires in COVID-19. Study details: Sites in the United States, Italy and Spain provided acute and convalescent COVID-19 samples. Sample material is recorded as cDNA or gDNA derived from T cells, B-cell-depleted T cells, or PBMCs.

Repertoires were generated with immunoSEQ multiplex PCR, while TCRdb's copy carries only in-frame clones and drops some. The table includes some 31,000 clones, approximately 90% detected once. The TCR originated in a man in his fifties or sixties with active COVID-19. Sequencing was carried out using peripheral blood.

The CDR3 DNA sequence: TGTGCCAGCAGTGAAAATCGGCAGGGAGGGGTCGGAGAAAAACTGTTTTTT. Residues: CASSENRQGGVGEKLFF. The V call is TRBV6-1, the J call TRBJ1-4; maybe TRBD1 (5 bases). CDR1 is MNHNS, CDR2 SASEGT, per germline. V lost 2 bases and J lost 8, with 21 bases in between. The CDR3 sequence is 17 residues long.